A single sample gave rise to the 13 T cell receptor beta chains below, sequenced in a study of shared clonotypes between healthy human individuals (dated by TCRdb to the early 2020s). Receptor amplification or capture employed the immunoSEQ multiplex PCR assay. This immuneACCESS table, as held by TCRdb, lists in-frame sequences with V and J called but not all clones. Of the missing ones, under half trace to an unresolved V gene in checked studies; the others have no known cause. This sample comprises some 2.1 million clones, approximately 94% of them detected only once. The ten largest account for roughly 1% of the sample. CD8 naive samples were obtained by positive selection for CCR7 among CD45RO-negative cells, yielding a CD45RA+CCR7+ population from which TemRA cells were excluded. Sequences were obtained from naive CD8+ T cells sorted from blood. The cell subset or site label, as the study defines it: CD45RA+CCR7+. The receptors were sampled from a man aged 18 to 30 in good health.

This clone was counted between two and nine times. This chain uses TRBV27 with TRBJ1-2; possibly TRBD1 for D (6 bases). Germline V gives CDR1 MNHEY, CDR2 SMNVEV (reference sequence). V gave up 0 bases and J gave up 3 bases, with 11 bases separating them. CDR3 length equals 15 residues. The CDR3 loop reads CASSLSQGQYYGYTF. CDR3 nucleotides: TGTGCCAGCAGTTTATCCCAGGGGCAATACTATGGCTACACCTTC.

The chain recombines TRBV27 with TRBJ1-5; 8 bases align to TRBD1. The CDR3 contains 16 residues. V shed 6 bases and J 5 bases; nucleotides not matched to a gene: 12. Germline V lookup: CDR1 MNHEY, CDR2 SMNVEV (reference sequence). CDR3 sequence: CASRTGVNVGDQPQHF. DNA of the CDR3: TGTGCCAGCAGGACAGGGGTTAATGTTGGAGATCAGCCCCAGCATTTT.

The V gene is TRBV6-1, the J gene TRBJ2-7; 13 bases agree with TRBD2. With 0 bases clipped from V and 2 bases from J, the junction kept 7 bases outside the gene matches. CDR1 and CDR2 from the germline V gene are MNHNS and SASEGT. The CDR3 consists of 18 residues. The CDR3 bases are TGTGCCAGCAGTGAAGCGGAGGGACTAGCGGGGACTGCCTACGAGCAGTACTTC. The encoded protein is CASSEAEGLAGTAYEQYF.

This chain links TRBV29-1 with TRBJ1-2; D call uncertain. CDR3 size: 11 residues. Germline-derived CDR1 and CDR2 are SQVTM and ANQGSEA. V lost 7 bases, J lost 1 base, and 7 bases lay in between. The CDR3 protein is CSGLDNYGYTF. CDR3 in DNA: TGCAGCGGGCTGGATAACTATGGCTACACCTTC.

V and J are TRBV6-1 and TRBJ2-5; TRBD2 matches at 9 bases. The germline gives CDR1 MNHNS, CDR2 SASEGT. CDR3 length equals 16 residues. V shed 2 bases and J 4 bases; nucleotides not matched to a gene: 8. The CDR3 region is CASSERLAGIGETQYF. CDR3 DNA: TGTGCCAGCAGTGAAAGGCTAGCGGGAATCGGAGAGACCCAGTACTTC.

The CDR3: CASSYSSGQYYEQYF. The CDR3 DNA is TGTGCCAGCAGTTACTCGTCAGGACAGTACTACGAGCAGTACTTC. V is TRBV6-5 and J is TRBJ2-7, with D possibly matching TRBD1 (6 bases). The CDR3 is 15 residues long. Deletions cut 0 bases from V and 3 bases from J, with 12 bases between. Germline CDR1 and CDR2: MNHEY and SVGAGI.

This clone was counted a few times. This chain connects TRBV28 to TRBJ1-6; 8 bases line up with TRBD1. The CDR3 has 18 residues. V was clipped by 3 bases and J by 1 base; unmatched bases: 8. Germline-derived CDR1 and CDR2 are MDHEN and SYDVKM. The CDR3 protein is CASSLTRQGNSYNSPLHF. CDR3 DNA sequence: TGTGCCAGCAGTTTGACTCGACAGGGGAATTCCTATAATTCACCCCTCCACTTT.

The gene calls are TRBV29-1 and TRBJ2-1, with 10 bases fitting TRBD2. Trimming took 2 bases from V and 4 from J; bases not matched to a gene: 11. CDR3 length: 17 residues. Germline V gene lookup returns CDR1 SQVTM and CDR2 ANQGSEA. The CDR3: CSVELSLTSGDYNEQFF. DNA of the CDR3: TGCAGCGTTGAATTATCCCTAACTAGCGGGGATTACAATGAGCAGTTCTTC.

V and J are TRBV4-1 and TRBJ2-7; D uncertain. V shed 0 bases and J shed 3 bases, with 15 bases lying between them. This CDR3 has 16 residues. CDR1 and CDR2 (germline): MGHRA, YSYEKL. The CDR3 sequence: CASSQDEQSSYYEQYF. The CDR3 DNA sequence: TGCGCCAGCAGCCAAGATGAACAGTCATCTTACTACGAGCAGTACTTC.

The CDR3 loop reads CASRGVGELFF. In DNA, the CDR3 is TGTGCCAGCAGGGGGGTGGGGGAGCTGTTTTTT. The rearrangement links TRBV6-5 to TRBJ2-2, with D possibly called TRBD1 or TRBD2 (5 bases each). The CDR3 length is 11 residues. Germline loops: CDR1 MNHEY, CDR2 SVGAGI. The ends were cut back, 6 bases at V and 8 bases at J, with 7 bases in the middle.

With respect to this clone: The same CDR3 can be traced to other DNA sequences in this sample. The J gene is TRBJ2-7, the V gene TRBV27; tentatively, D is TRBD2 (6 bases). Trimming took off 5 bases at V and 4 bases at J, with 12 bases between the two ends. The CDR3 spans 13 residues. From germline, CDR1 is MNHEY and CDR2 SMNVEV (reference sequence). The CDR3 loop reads CASSTGLLYEQYF. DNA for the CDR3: TGTGCCAGCAGTACGGGACTGCTGTACGAGCAGTACTTC.

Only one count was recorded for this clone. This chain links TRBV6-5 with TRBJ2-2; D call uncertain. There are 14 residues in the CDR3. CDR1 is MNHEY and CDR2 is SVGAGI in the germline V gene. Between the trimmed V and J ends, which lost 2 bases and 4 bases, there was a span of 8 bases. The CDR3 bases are TGTGCCAGCAGTTACGGGCAGTTCACCGGGGAGCTGTTTTTT. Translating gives CASSYGQFTGELFF.

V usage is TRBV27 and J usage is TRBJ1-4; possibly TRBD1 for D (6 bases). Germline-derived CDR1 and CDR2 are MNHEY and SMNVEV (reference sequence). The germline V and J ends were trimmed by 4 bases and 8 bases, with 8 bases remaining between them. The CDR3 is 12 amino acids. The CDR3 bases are TGTGCCAGCAGTTATACAGGGGAAAAACTGTTTTTT. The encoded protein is CASSYTGEKLFF. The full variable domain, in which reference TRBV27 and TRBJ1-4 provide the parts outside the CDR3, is EAQVTQNPRYLITVTGKKLTVTCSQNMNHEYMSWYRQDPGLGLRQIYYSMNVEVTDKGDVPEGYKVSRKEKRNFPLILESPSPNQTSLYFCASSYTGEKLFFGSGTQLSVL.